This TCR beta chain was identified in a study of blood T cell repertoires in COVID-19. Study-level background: The samples span acute and convalescent COVID-19 from the United States, Italy and Spain. PBMCs, B-cell-depleted T cells, or T cells provided the cDNA or gDNA that made up the material.

The length of the CDR3 is 13 residues. J lost 8 bases, V lost 6 bases, and 7 bases had no gene match. Germline loops: CDR1 MNHEY, CDR2 SMNVEV (reference sequence). In the original analysis: Reference gene primers were amplified, and this amplification served to estimate nucleated cell counts. Measured with immunoSEQ multiplex PCR; TCRdb has only the in-frame clones, and not every one. D and trimming were read from the DNA, whereas the V and J calls and clone size are those reported in that table. The repertoire holds around 110,000 clones, with over 65% as singletons. Sequences were obtained from peripheral blood. This rearrangement joins TRBV27 to TRBJ1-2; 9 nucleotides match TRBD1. The origin of this receptor is a young man with acute or convalescent COVID-19. The CDR3 loop reads CASRRTGVSGYTF. The CDR3 DNA reads as TGTGCCAGCAGGCGGACAGGGGTAAGCGGCTACACCTTC.